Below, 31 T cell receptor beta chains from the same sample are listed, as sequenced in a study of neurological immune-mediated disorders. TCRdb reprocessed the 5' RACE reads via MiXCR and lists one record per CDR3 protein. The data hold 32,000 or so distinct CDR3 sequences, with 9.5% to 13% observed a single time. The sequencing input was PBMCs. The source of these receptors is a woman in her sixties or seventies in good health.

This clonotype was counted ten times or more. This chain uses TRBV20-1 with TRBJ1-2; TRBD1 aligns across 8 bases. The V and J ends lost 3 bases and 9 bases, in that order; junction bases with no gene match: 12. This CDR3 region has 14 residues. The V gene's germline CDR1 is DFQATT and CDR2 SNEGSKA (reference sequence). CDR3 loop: CSARGQTGVESYTF. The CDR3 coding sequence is TGCAGTGCTAGGGGCCAGACAGGGGTGGAAAGCTACACCTTC.

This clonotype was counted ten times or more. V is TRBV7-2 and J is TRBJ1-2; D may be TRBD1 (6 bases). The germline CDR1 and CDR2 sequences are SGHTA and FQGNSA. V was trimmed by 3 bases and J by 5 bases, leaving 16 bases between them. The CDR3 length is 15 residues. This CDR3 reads CASSFKGGGGYGYTF. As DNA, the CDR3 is TGTGCCAGCAGCTTTAAGGGGGGCGGGGGTTATGGCTACACCTTC.

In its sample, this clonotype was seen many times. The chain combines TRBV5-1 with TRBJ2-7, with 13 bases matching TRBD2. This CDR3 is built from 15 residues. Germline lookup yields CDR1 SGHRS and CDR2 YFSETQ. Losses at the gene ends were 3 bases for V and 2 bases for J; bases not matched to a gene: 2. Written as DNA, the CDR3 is TGCGCCAGCAGCTGGGGGACTAGCGGGGCCTACGAGCAGTACTTC. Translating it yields CASSWGTSGAYEQYF. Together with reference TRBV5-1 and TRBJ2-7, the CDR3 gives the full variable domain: KAGVTQTPRYLIKTRGQQVTLSCSPISGHRSVSWYQQTPGQGLQFLFEYFSETQRNKGNFPGRFSGRQFSNSRSEMNVSTLELGDSALYLCASSWGTSGAYEQYFGPGTRLTVT.

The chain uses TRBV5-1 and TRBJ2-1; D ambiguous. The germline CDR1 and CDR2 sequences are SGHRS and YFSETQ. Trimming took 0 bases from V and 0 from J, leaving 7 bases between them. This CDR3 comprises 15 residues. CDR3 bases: TGCGCCAGCAGCTTGGTAGGTACCTCCTACAATGAGCAGTTCTTC. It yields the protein CASSLVGTSYNEQFF. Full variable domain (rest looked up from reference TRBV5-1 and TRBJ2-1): KAGVTQTPRYLIKTRGQQVTLSCSPISGHRSVSWYQQTPGQGLQFLFEYFSETQRNKGNFPGRFSGRQFSNSRSEMNVSTLELGDSALYLCASSLVGTSYNEQFFGPGTRLTVL.

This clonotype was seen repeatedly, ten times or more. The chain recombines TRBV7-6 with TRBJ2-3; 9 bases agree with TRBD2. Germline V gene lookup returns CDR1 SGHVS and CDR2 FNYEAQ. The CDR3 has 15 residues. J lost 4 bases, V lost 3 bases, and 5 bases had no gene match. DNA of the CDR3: TGTGCCAGCAGCTTGGGTAGCGGGGGCGCAGATACGCAGTATTTT. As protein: CASSLGSGGADTQYF. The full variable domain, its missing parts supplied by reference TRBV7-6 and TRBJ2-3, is GAGVSQSPRYKVTKRGQDVALRCDPISGHVSLYWYRQALGQGPEFLTYFNYEAQQDKSGLPNDRFSAERPEGSISTLTIQRTEQRDSAMYRCASSLGSGGADTQYFGPGTRLTVL.

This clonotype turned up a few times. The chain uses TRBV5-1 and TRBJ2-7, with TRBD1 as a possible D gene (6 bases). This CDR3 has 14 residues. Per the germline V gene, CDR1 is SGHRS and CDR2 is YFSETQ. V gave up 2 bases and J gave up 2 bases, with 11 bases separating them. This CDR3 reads CASSLRDIPYEQYF. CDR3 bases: TGCGCCAGCAGCTTAAGGGACATCCCCTACGAGCAGTACTTC.

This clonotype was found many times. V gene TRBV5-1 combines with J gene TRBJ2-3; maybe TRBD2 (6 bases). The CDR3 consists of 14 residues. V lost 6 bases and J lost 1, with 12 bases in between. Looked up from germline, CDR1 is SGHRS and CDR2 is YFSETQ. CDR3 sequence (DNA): TGCGCCAGCACGGGGGTAGGAGGCACAGATACGCAGTATTTT. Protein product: CASTGVGGTDTQYF.

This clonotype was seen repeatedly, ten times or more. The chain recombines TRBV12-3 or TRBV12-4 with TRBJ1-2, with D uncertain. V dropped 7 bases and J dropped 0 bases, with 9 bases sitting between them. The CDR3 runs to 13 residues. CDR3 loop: CASTRTANYGYTF. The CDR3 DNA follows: TGTGCCAGCACTAGGACGGCTAACTATGGCTACACCTTC.

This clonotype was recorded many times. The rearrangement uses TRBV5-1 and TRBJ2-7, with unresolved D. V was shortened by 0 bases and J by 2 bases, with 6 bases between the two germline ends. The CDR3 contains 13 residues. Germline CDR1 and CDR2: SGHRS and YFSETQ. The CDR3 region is CASSLVSAYEQYF. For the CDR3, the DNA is TGCGCCAGCAGCTTGGTGTCCGCCTACGAGCAGTACTTC. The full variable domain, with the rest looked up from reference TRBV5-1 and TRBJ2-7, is KAGVTQTPRYLIKTRGQQVTLSCSPISGHRSVSWYQQTPGQGLQFLFEYFSETQRNKGNFPGRFSGRQFSNSRSEMNVSTLELGDSALYLCASSLVSAYEQYFGPGTRLTVT.

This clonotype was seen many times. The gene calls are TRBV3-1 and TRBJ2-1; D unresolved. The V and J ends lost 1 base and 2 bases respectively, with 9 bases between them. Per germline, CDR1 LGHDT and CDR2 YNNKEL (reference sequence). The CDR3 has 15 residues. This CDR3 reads CASSQGSKTYNEQFF. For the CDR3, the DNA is TGTGCCAGCAGCCAAGGTTCTAAAACCTACAATGAGCAGTTCTTC.

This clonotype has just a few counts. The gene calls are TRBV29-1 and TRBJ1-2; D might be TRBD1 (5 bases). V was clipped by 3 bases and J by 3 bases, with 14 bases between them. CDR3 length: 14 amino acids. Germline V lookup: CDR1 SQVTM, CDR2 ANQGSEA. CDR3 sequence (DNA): TGCAGCGTTGACGGAGACAGCAGAGACTATGGCTACACCTTC. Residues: CSVDGDSRDYGYTF. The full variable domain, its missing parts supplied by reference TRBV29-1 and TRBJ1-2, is SAVISQKPSRDICQRGTSLTIQCQVDSQVTMMFWYRQQPGQSLTLIATANQGSEATYESGFVIDKFPISRPNLTFSTLTVSNMSPEDSSIYLCSVDGDSRDYGYTFGSGTRLTVV.

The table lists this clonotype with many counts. The CDR3 bases are TGTGCCAGCAGTTACAGCTTACAGCAGCCCCAGCATTTT. This codes for CASSYSLQQPQHF. This rearrangement joins TRBV12-3 or TRBV12-4 to TRBJ1-5; D is unclear. The CDR3 spans 13 residues. Trimming removed 4 bases from V and 7 bases from J, with 11 bases in between.

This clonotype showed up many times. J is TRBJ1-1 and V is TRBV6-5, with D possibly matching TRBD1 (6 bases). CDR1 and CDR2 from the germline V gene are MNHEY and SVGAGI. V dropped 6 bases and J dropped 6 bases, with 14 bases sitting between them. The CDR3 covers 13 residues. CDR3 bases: TGTGCCAGCAGGCGATCAGGGGCACCTGAAGCTTTCTTT. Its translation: CASRRSGAPEAFF.

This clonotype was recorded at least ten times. The CDR3: CSARVRGGGYGYTF. In DNA, the CDR3 is TGCAGTGCTAGAGTAAGGGGCGGAGGTTATGGCTACACCTTC. This chain uses TRBV20-1 with TRBJ1-2; perhaps TRBD1 as D (5 bases). The CDR3 contains 14 residues. The germline V gene has CDR1 DFQATT and CDR2 SNEGSKA (reference sequence). Trimming removed 1 base at V and 5 bases at J, with 14 bases between.

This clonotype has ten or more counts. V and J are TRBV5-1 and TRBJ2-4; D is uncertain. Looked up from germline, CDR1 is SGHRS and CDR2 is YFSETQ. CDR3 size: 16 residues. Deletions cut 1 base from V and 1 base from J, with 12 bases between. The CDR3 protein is CASSLSLGKAKNIQYF. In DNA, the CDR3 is TGCGCCAGCAGCTTGTCGTTAGGGAAGGCCAAAAACATTCAGTACTTC.

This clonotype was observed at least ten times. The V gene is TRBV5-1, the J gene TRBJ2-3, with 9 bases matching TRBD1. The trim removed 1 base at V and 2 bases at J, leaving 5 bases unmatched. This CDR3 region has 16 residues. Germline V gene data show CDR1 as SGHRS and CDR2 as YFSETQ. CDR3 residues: CASSLWRDRDTDTQYF. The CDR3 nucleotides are TGCGCCAGCAGCTTGTGGAGGGACAGGGACACAGATACGCAGTATTTT.

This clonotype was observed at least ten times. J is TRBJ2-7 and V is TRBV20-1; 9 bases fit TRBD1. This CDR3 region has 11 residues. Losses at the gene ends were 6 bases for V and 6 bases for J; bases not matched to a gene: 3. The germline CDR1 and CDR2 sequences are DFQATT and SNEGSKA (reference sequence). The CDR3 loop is CSARTGVEQYF. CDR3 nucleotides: TGCAGTGCACGGACAGGGGTCGAGCAGTACTTC.

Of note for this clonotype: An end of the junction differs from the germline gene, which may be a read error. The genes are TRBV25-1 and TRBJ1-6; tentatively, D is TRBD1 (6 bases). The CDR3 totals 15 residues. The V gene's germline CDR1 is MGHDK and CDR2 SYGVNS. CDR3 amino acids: CANSDGQPWDSPLHF. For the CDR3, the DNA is TGTGCCAACAGTGACGGACAGCCTTGGGATTCACCCCTCCACTTT.

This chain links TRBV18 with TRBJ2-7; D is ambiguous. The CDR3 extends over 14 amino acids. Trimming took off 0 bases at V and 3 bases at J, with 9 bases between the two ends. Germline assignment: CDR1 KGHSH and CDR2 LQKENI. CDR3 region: CASSPPGLDYEQYF. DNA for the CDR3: TGTGCCAGCTCACCACCAGGGCTAGACTACGAGCAGTACTTC.

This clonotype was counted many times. The CDR3 is CASSLGTGPGPVEAQYF. The DNA for the CDR3 is TGCGCCAGCAGCTTGGGGACGGGGCCGGGCCCTGTTGAAGCGCAGTATTTT. The rearrangement uses TRBV5-1 and TRBJ2-3; D is perhaps TRBD1 or TRBD2 (5 bases each). The CDR3 sequence is 17 residues long. Germline loops: CDR1 SGHRS, CDR2 YFSETQ. V was trimmed by 0 bases and J by 10 bases, leaving 24 bases between them. Full variable domain (remainder filled in from reference TRBV5-1 and TRBJ2-3): KAGVTQTPRYLIKTRGQQVTLSCSPISGHRSVSWYQQTPGQGLQFLFEYFSETQRNKGNFPGRFSGRQFSNSRSEMNVSTLELGDSALYLCASSLGTGPGPVEAQYFGPGTRLTVL.

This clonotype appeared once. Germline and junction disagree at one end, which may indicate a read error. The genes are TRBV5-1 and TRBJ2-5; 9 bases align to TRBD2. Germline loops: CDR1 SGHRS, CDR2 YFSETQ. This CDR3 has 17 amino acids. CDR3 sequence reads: CASSSPGGGAVGETKYF. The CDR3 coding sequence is TGCGCCAGCAGCTCCCCAGGCGGGGGGGCCGTGGGAGAGACCAAGTACTTC.

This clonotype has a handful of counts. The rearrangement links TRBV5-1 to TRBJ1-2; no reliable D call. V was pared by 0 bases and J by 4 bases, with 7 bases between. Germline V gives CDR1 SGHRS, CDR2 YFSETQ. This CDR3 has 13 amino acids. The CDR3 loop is CASSLDFGYGYTF. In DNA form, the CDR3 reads TGCGCCAGCAGCTTGGACTTCGGCTATGGCTACACCTTC.

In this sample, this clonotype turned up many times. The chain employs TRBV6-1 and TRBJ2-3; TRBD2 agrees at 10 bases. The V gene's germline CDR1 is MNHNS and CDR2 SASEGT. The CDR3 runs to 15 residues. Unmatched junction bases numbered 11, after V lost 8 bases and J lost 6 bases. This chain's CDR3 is CASVPASGGGDTQYF. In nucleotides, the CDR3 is TGTGCCAGCGTACCCGCTAGCGGGGGAGGTGATACGCAGTATTTT.

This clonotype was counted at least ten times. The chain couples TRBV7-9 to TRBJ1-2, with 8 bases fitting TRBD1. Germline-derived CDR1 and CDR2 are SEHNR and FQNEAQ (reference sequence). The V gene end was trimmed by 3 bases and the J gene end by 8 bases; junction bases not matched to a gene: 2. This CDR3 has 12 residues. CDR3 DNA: TGTGCCAGCAGCTTGACAGGGGAAGGCTACACCTTC. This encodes CASSLTGEGYTF.

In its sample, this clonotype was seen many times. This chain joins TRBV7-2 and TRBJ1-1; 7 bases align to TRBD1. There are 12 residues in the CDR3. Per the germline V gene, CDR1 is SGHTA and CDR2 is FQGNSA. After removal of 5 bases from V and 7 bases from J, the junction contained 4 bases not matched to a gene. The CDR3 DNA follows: TGTGCCAGCAGCCCTCGGGACAGTGAAGCTTTCTTT. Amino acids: CASSPRDSEAFF. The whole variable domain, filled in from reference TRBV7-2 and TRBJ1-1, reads GAGVSQSPSNKVTEKGKDVELRCDPISGHTALYWYRQSLGQGLEFLIYFQGNSAPDKSGLPSDRFSAERTGGSVSTLTIQRTQQEDSAVYLCASSPRDSEAFFGQGTRLTVV.

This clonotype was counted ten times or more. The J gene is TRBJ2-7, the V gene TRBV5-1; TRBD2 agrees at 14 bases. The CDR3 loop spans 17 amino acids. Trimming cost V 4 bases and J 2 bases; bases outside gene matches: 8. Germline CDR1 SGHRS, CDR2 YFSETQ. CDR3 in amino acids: CASSRGTSGSSPYEQYF. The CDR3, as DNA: TGCGCCAGCAGCCGGGGGACTAGCGGGAGTTCGCCCTACGAGCAGTACTTC.

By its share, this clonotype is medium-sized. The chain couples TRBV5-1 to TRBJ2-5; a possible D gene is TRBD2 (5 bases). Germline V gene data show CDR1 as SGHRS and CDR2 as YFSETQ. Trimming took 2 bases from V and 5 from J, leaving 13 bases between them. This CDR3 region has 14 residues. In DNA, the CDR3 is TGCGCCAGCAGCTTTGCCCCCGGCGGGGAGACCCAGTACTTC. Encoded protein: CASSFAPGGETQYF.

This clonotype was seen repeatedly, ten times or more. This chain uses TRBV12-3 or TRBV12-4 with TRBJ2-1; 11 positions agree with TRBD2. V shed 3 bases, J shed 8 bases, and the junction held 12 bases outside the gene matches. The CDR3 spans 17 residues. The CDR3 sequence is CASSFWGASGGPDEQFF. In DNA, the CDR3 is TGTGCCAGCAGTTTCTGGGGGGCTAGCGGGGGGCCGGATGAGCAGTTCTTC.

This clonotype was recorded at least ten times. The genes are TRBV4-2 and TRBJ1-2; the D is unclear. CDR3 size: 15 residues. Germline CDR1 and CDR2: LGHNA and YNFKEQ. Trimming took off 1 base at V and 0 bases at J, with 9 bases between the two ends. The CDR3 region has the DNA TGTGCCAGCAGCCAAGTCGTACAGTCTAACTATGGCTACACCTTC. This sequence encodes CASSQVVQSNYGYTF.

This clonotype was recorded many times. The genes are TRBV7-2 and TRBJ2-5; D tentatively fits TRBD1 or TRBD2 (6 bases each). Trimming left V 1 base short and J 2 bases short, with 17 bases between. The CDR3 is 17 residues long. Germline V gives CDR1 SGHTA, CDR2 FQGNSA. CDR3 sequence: CASSLDLSRGRQETQYF. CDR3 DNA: TGTGCCAGCAGCTTAGATCTCAGCCGGGGGCGGCAAGAGACCCAGTACTTC.

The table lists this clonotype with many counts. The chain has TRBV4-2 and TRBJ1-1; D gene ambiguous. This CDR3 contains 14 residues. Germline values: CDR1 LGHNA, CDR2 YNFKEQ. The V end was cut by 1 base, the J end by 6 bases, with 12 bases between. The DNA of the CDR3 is TGTGCCAGCAGCCAAGGAGGGATAAGCGCTGAAGCTTTCTTT. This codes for CASSQGGISAEAFF.